This T cell receptor beta chain was found in a study of blood T cell repertoires in COVID-19. As for the study in general: In each case, the material was cDNA or gDNA derived from T cells, B-cell-depleted T cells, or PBMCs.

The CDR3 extends over 17 amino acids. V gave up 6 bases and J gave up 0 bases, with 20 bases separating them. Germline CDR1 and CDR2: MNHEY and SMNVEV (reference sequence). This clone was found once. Individuals aged roughly 18 to 100 years were recruited from approximately 24 US areas. Assignments of participants to cohorts depended upon their own reported clinical history. Original processing methods: Amplification from reference gene primers served as the basis for estimated nucleated cell counts. The repertoire was sequenced with immunoSEQ multiplex PCR; TCRdb's copy has only in-frame clones and lacks some. V, J and clone size derive from that table, while D and trimming were established from the DNA sequence. Of roughly 230,000 clones listed, roughly 85% are singletons.

This chain joins TRBV27 and TRBJ1-1, with TRBD1 as a possible D gene (6 bases). Sequencing used PBMCs or T cells enriched from blood (not recorded which). The clonotype was recovered from a woman between 50 and 59 years old who had been exposed to COVID-19. CDR3 loop: CASSNIGGGDMNTEAFF. CDR3 in DNA: TGTGCCAGCAGCAACATAGGGGGGGGAGACATGAACACTGAAGCTTTCTTT.